This T cell receptor (beta chain) comes out of a study of regulatory T cells in long-lasting Graves disease (dated by TCRdb to about 2021). General notes on the study: Persistent Graves' disease was defined as antithyroid drug treatment for over 5 years with persistently positive TSH receptor autoantibodies. This study used TCR sequencing and RNA sequencing of peripheral blood to compare persistent Graves' disease patients against newly diagnosed Graves' disease patients. The study took place in China and was registered as a clinical trial. A total of roughly 33 samples were covered by TCR sequencing, comprising some 13 persistent and 20 newly diagnosed Graves' disease patients. Antithyroid drugs had been taken for 8.5 to 13 years on average by persistent Graves' disease patients in the clinical cohort. What the authors observed across the whole study: As a limitation, the authors acknowledged that the small sample size may reduce accuracy. Preferential use of TRBV28, TRBJ1-2 and TRBJ2-5 was observed in persistent disease, whereas TRBV20-1 and TRBJ2-1 were favored in newly diagnosed disease. The study examined only peripheral blood because the primary lesion, thyroid tissue, could not be accessed. A larger number of public clonotypes was shared among persistent patients (approximately 2,600) than among newly diagnosed patients (around 970). Only the TCR beta chain was sequenced and analyzed. Lower TCR Shannon entropy and fewer highly expanded clones were observed in persistent Graves' disease patients than in newly diagnosed patients, which suggested clonal expansion.

The time point label of this sample denotes: persistent/refractory GD, antithyroid drugs over 5 years with positive TRAb. For both TCR sequencing and RNA sequencing, RNA was extracted from PBMCs using TRIzol. Graves' disease was diagnosed according to American Thyroid Association guidelines. The patients came from an endocrinology department in Xi'an, China. From each patient, 7.5 to 9.5 milliliters of peripheral blood was collected into an EDTA anticoagulant tube. Ficoll Paque Plus density gradient separation was used to isolate PBMCs, and no further T cell sorting was done. An Agilent 2100 Bioanalyzer and agarose gel were used to assess RNA quality, and a NanoDrop 2000 was used to measure RNA concentration. Concerning this clonotype: Its antigen is currently not known. Base qualities are not at hand, and no much larger clone is one base apart.

Library method: multiplex PCR. Sequencing used an Illumina HiSeq 4000. CDR3 regions were amplified by Arm-PCR with iRepertoire HTBI primers to construct TCR beta libraries. PCR products were gel purified before sequencing. Under the source paper's analysis protocol: Across samples, fewer than 70 TRBV and approximately 15 TRBJ segments were identified and used for gene usage analysis of CDR3 amino acid clonotypes. COPE and FqMerger were used to merge filtered high-quality paired reads into contigs. Contigs were aligned with BLAST to IMGT TRBV, TRBD and TRBJ reference genes, and CDR3 was defined per IMGT. Any clonotype with a frequency above 0.1% was counted as a highly expanded clone. Shannon entropy was used to measure repertoire diversity, and the Gini coefficient was used to measure V-J evenness. A clonotype found in more than one individual was treated as public. The public reads were reanalyzed by TCRdb: fastp trimming at Q25, MiXCR alignment, in-frame beta chains only. Records with the same CDR3 protein are collapsed into one entry carrying the most frequent genes and DNA. These V and J calls derive from TCRdb rather than the authors' analysis. Here the sample has approximately 360,000 distinct CDR3 sequences; approximately 23% occur a single time. The ten biggest clones cover 25% to 30% of the sample.

Including cysteine and phenylalanine, the CDR3 has 12 amino acids. Only the CDR3 DNA is retained, 36 bases long and in frame from the first base. V gives up 8 bases and J gives up 6 bases, and the segment between their germline ends measures 13 bases. The sequencing used peripheral blood mononuclear cells (PBMCs), collected when the disease was refractory, from a patient treated with antithyroid drugs. This receptor was identified in a woman in her thirties or forties with Graves disease. Donor details come from another sample of the same person, matched by shared clones. The sequence joins TRBV12-3 or TRBV12-4 to TRBJ1-2; TRBD1 might be the D gene, on 5 matching bases. The CDR3 loop reads CASGPGVHGYTF. The nucleotides read TGTGCCAGCGGTCCGGGGGTTCATGGCTACACCTTC.